In this sample, the clone carrying this TCR beta chain turned up many times. Its antigen is not identified. The cDNA came from 5'RACE with 10-nucleotide random UMIs. TCRdb called the 5' RACE reads again in MiXCR, with one record for every CDR3 protein. The sample yields approximately 23,000 distinct CDR3 sequences, roughly 10% seen once. The data originate from a study of neurological immune-mediated disorders. Study findings and constraints: Sharing of CDR3 amino acid sequences among expanded clones across subjects was absent, suggesting private repertoires in all groups. The study found the most TCR clonal expansion in HTLV-1-associated myelopathy and the least in multiple sclerosis, below healthy controls.

V was pared by 0 bases and J by 6 bases, with 11 bases between. The CDR3 runs to 14 residues. Germline CDR1 is SGHDT and CDR2 is YYEEEE. Sequencing was carried out using PBMCs. The receptor's source is a woman aged 55-75 years with HTLV-1-associated myelopathy (HAM/TSP). The rearrangement uses TRBV5-6 and TRBJ2-3; no firm D call. The CDR3 region is CASSLGVPTDTQYF. CDR3 bases: TGTGCCAGCAGCTTGGGGGTCCCGACGGATACGCAGTATTTT.